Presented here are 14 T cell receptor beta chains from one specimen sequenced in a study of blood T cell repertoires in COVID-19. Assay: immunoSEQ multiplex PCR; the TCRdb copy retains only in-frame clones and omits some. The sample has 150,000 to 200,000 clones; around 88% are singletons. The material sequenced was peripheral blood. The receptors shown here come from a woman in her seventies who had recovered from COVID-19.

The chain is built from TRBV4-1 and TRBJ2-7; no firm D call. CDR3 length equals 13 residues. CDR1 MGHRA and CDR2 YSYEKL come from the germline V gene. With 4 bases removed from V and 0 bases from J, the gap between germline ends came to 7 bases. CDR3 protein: CASSPYGSYEQYF. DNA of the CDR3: TGCGCCAGCAGCCCCTACGGCTCCTACGAGCAGTACTTC.

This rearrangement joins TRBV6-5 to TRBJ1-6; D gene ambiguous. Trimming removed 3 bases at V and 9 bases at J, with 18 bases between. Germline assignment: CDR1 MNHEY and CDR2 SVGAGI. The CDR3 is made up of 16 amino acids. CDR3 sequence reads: CASSYNAGRGSSPLHF. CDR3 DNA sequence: TGTGCCAGCAGTTATAACGCAGGTCGGGGTAGTTCACCCCTCCACTTT.

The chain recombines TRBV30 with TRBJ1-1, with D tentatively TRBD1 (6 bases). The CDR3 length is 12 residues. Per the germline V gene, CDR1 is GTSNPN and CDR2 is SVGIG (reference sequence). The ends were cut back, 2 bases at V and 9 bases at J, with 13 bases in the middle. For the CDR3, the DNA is TGTGCCTGGAGTCAACAGGGCAGCCAAGCTTTCTTT. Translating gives CAWSQQGSQAFF.

The DNA of the CDR3 is TGTGCCAGCAGTCCAGGGGTGAGCTCCTACAATGAGCAGTTCTTC. Protein: CASSPGVSSYNEQFF. The chain recombines TRBV27 with TRBJ2-1, with a weak D call TRBD1 (6 bases). Trimming removed 5 bases from V and 0 bases from J, with 11 bases in between. The CDR3 length is 15 residues. The germline gives CDR1 MNHEY, CDR2 SMNVEV (reference sequence).

The CDR3 reads CASSPRGGALGETQYF. The CDR3 DNA follows: TGCGCCAGCAGCCCCCGGGGGGGGGCGCTGGGGGAGACCCAGTACTTC. The V gene is TRBV4-1, the J gene TRBJ2-5; the match to TRBD2 covers 8 bases. The J segment lost 5 bases and the V segment lost 4 bases, leaving 12 bases of the junction unmatched. The CDR3 covers 16 residues. In germline, CDR1 is MGHRA, CDR2 YSYEKL.

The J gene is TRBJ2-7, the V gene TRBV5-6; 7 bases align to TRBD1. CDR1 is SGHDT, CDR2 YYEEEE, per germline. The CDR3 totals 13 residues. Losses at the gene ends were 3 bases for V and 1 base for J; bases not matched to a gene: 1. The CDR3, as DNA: TGTGCCAGCAGCTGGGACAGATCCTACGAGCAGTACTTC. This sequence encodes CASSWDRSYEQYF. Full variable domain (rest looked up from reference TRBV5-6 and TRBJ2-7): DAGVTQSPTHLIKTRGQQVTLRCSPKSGHDTVSWYQQALGQGPQFIFQYYEEEERQRGNFPDRFSGHQFPNYSSELNVNALLLGDSALYLCASSWDRSYEQYFGPGTRLTVT.

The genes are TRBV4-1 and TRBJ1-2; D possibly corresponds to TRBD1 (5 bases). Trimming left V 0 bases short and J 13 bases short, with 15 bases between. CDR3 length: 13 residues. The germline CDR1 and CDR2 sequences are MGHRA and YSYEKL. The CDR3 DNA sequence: TGCGCCAGCAGCCAAGATGGGGCAAAGCGGGGCACCTTC. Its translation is CASSQDGAKRGTF.

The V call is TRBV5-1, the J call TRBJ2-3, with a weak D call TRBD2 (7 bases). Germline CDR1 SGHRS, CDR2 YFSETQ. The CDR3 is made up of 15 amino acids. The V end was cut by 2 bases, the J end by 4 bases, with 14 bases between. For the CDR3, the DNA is TGCGCCAGCAGCTTTGGGGGGGCCAGGGCAGATACGCAGTATTTT. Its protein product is CASSFGGARADTQYF.

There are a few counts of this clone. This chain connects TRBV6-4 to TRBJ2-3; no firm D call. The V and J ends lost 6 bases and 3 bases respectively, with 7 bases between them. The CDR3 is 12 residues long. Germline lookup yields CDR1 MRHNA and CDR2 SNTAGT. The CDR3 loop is CASRGQTDTQYF. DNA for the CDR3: TGTGCCAGCAGGGGCCAAACAGATACGCAGTATTTT.

The CDR3 region has the DNA TGTGCCAGCAGCGTAAGCCCGTCTTACGAGCAGTACTTC. Translation gives CASSVSPSYEQYF. This sequence joins TRBV9 and TRBJ2-7; D is undetermined. Deletions cut 1 base from V and 4 bases from J, with 9 bases between. The germline CDR1 and CDR2 sequences are SGDLS and YYNGEE. CDR3 size: 13 residues.

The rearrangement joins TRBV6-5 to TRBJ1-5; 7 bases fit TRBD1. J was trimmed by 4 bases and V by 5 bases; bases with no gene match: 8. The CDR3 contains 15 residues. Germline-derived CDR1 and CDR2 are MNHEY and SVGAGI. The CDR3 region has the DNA TGTGCCAGCAGTAAGGGGGCCCTTTTAAATCAGCCCCAGCATTTT. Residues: CASSKGALLNQPQHF.

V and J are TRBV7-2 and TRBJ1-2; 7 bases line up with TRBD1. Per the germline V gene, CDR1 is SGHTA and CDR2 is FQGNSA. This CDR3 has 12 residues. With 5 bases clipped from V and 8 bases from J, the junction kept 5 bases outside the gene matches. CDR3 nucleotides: TGTGCCAGCAGCGCCCAACAGGGGGGCTACACCTTC. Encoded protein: CASSAQQGGYTF.

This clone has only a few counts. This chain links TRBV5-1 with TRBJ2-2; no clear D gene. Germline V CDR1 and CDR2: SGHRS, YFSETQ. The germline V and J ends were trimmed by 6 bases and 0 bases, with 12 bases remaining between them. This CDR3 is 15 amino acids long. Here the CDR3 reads CASTPPATNTGELFF. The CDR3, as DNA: TGCGCCAGCACCCCCCCCGCGACGAACACCGGGGAGCTGTTTTTT. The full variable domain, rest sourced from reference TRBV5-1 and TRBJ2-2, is KAGVTQTPRYLIKTRGQQVTLSCSPISGHRSVSWYQQTPGQGLQFLFEYFSETQRNKGNFPGRFSGRQFSNSRSEMNVSTLELGDSALYLCASTPPATNTGELFFGEGSRLTVL.

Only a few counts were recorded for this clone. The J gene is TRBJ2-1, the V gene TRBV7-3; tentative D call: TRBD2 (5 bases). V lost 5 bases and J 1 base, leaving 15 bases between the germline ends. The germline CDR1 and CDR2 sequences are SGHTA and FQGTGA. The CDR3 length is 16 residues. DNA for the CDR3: TGTGCCAGCAGCGCCAGGCGTTCGGGGTCCTACAATGAGCAGTTCTTC. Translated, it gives CASSARRSGSYNEQFF. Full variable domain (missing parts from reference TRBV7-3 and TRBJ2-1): GAGVSQTPSNKVTEKGKYVELRCDPISGHTALYWYRQSLGQGPEFLIYFQGTGAADDSGLPNDRFFAVRPEGSVSTLKIQRTERGDSAVYLCASSARRSGSYNEQFFGPGTRLTVL.